The rows below give T cell receptor beta chains drawn from one sample of a study of T cell responses to AZD1222 COVID-19 vaccine. This table comes from immunoSEQ multiplex PCR, and its TCRdb copy is limited to in-frame clones, with some not included. This table has over 110,000 clones, roughly nine tenths appearing once. This specimen was peripheral blood, taken 28 days after the second AZD1222 dose. Receptors originate from an adult who received the AZD1222 COVID-19 vaccine. CDR3s include the opening cysteine and the closing phenylalanine or tryptophan. Each record gives: CDR3 DNA, CDR3 protein, clone size, J gene, D gene, V gene. A D gene is named only where the DNA matches it firmly. Clone size is stated in some rows and not others, as once, few, many or a class when expanded.

DNA: TGTGCCAGCAGCCCAGGTGGGGCAGCGGGAGGATACAATGAGCAGTTCTTC
CDR3: CASSPGGAAGGYNEQFF
size: NA
J: TRBJ2-1
D: TRBD2
V: TRBV5-4

DNA: TGTGCCAGCAGTTTATCGATGGTAGCGGGAGGTCAAAAACTCTACGAGCAGTACTTC
CDR3: CASSLSMVAGGQKLYEQYF
size: NA
J: TRBJ2-7
D: TRBD2
V: TRBV27

DNA: TGCGCCAGCAGCTTATCGGGCAATAATGAAAAACTGTTTTTT
CDR3: CASSLSGNNEKLFF
size: NA
J: TRBJ1-4
D: NA
V: TRBV5-1

DNA: TGTGCCAGTGGCGTTCGGGTGAGAGGCGGCTACACCTTC
CDR3: CASGVRVRGGYTF
size: once
J: TRBJ1-2
D: NA
V: TRBV28

DNA: TGCGCCAGCAGCTCCCGGGGAGGGGGCTATATGAACACTGAAGCTTTCTTT
CDR3: CASSSRGGGYMNTEAFF
size: few
J: TRBJ1-1
D: TRBD1
V: TRBV5-1

DNA: TGTGCCACCAGCCTAGTAGGAGAGACCCAGTACTTC
CDR3: CATSLVGETQYF
size: NA
J: TRBJ2-5
D: NA
V: TRBV15

DNA: TGTGCCAGCAGTTTAGGGCAGGAGAGGGGTCAGCCCCAGCATTTT
CDR3: CASSLGQERGQPQHF
size: NA
J: TRBJ1-5
D: NA
V: TRBV28

DNA: TGTGCCAGCAGCCCCACTCCAGACTCGACCTTTGGCGGGGAGCTGTTTTTT
CDR3: CASSPTPDSTFGGELFF
size: NA
J: TRBJ2-2
D: NA
V: TRBV5-4

DNA: TGCAGCGTGACAGGGGGCCTCTCCTATGAGCAGTTCTTC
CDR3: CSVTGGLSYEQFF
size: NA
J: TRBJ2-1
D: TRBD1
V: TRBV29-1

DNA: TGTGCCAGCAGTTCGACAGGGGGGAACACTGAAGCTTTCTTT
CDR3: CASSSTGGNTEAFF
size: NA
J: TRBJ1-1
D: TRBD1
V: TRBV6-5

DNA: TGCAGTGCTAGTCGAGGGACAGACACTGAAGCTTTCTTT
CDR3: CSASRGTDTEAFF
size: NA
J: TRBJ1-1
D: TRBD1
V: TRBV20-1

DNA: TGCAGCGTTGAGACTAGCGAATCCAAAAACATTCAGTACTTC
CDR3: CSVETSESKNIQYF
size: NA
J: TRBJ2-4
D: TRBD2
V: TRBV29-1

DNA: TGTGCCAGTAGTCTACGACAGGGAATAAACACTGAAGCTTTCTTT
CDR3: CASSLRQGINTEAFF
size: NA
J: TRBJ1-1
D: TRBD1
V: TRBV19

DNA: TGTGCCAGCAGCGTAGAGGGACAGGGGAACACCGGGGAGCTGTTTTTT
CDR3: CASSVEGQGNTGELFF
size: NA
J: TRBJ2-2
D: TRBD1
V: TRBV9

DNA: TGTGCCAGTAGTATAGTCGGTCCTAACACCGGGGAGCTGTTTTTT
CDR3: CASSIVGPNTGELFF
size: NA
J: TRBJ2-2
D: NA
V: TRBV19

DNA: TGTGCCAGCAGCATTAGGGGACCGAACTATGGCTACACCTTC
CDR3: CASSIRGPNYGYTF
size: NA
J: TRBJ1-2
D: NA
V: TRBV28

DNA: TGTGCCAGGAGCCTCCGCAGCTCCTATAATTCACCCCTCCACTTT
CDR3: CARSLRSSYNSPLHF
size: NA
J: TRBJ1-6
D: NA
V: TRBV2

DNA: TGTGCCAGCAGCGCCTCAGGGAATCGAGAAGCTTTCTTT
CDR3: CASSASGNREAFF
size: NA
J: TRBJ1-1
D: NA
V: TRBV7-2

DNA: TGTGCCAGCAGTCCGAGGACAGCCTCTTCTAATTCACCCCTCCACTTT
CDR3: CASSPRTASSNSPLHF
size: NA
J: TRBJ1-6
D: NA
V: TRBV6-6

DNA: TGTGCCAGCAGCCACCTTGGACAGGGAGAAGCTTTCTTT
CDR3: CASSHLGQGEAFF
size: NA
J: TRBJ1-1
D: TRBD1
V: TRBV4-2

DNA: TGTGCCAGCTCATTGTATAGGGACAACACAGATACGCAGTATTTT
CDR3: CASSLYRDNTDTQYF
size: NA
J: TRBJ2-3
D: NA
V: TRBV18

DNA: TGTGCCAGCAGCCCCCGGGGTGGATATCAGCCCCAGCATTTT
CDR3: CASSPRGGYQPQHF
size: NA
J: TRBJ1-5
D: NA
V: TRBV16

DNA: TGTGCCAGCAGCCAATTGGGGACAGGTGTTGGCTACACCTTC
CDR3: CASSQLGTGVGYTF
size: NA
J: TRBJ1-2
D: TRBD1
V: TRBV4-2

DNA: TGTGCCAGCAGCTCCCGACAGGGCCGGAAAAACACCATATATTTT
CDR3: CASSSRQGRKNTIYF
size: NA
J: TRBJ1-3
D: TRBD1
V: TRBV11-2

DNA: TGTGCCAGTACCGCGACAGAAGGCTACACCTTC
CDR3: CASTATEGYTF
size: NA
J: TRBJ1-2
D: NA
V: TRBV19

DNA: TGTGCCAGCAGCTTACCCCTAGGGCTAGCGCAATACAATGAGCAGTTCTTC
CDR3: CASSLPLGLAQYNEQFF
size: NA
J: TRBJ2-1
D: NA
V: TRBV5-4

DNA: TGTGCCAGCAGTTTGGCTGGGTTTCCTGAAGCTTTCTTT
CDR3: CASSLAGFPEAFF
size: NA
J: TRBJ1-1
D: NA
V: TRBV12-3/TRBV12-4

DNA: TGTGCCAGCAGCCAAGATCTGAAAGGGTGGTTCCCCGGGGAGCTGTTTTTT
CDR3: CASSQDLKGWFPGELFF
size: NA
J: TRBJ2-2
D: NA
V: TRBV3-1/TRBV3-2

DNA: TGTGCCAGTAGTATGGTGGGAGCCACCTCCTACGAGCAGTACTTC
CDR3: CASSMVGATSYEQYF
size: once
J: TRBJ2-7
D: NA
V: TRBV19

DNA: TGTGCCCGAGGGGTCGCCCAGCATTTT
CDR3: CARGVAQHF
size: NA
J: TRBJ1-5
D: NA
V: TRBV18

DNA: TGTGCCAGCAGCCAAGACGCAGGAGGGGGCAACACTGAAGCTTTCTTT
CDR3: CASSQDAGGGNTEAFF
size: NA
J: TRBJ1-1
D: TRBD1
V: TRBV3-1/TRBV3-2

DNA: TGCAGCGTTGAGGGGTACTACAATGAGCAGTTCTTC
CDR3: CSVEGYYNEQFF
size: NA
J: TRBJ2-1
D: NA
V: TRBV29-1

DNA: TGTGCCAGCAGTTTTCAAGGGGAGGAGACCCAGTACTTC
CDR3: CASSFQGEETQYF
size: once
J: TRBJ2-5
D: NA
V: TRBV27

DNA: TGTGCCAGCAGCTTGGAAGCACTAGCGGGAGACCATGAGCAGTTCTTC
CDR3: CASSLEALAGDHEQFF
size: NA
J: TRBJ2-1
D: TRBD2
V: TRBV5-8

DNA: TGTGCCATCAGTGACGGGGACGCATATGCCTATGGCTACACCTTC
CDR3: CAISDGDAYAYGYTF
size: once
J: TRBJ1-2
D: NA
V: TRBV10-3

DNA: TGTGCTAGTGCCGCCGGGGCTAGATCACCCCTCCACTTT
CDR3: CASAAGARSPLHF
size: NA
J: TRBJ1-6
D: NA
V: TRBV12-5

DNA: TGTGCCAGCAGTTCAGCGACAGGGGTAAACGCTGAAGCTTTCTTT
CDR3: CASSSATGVNAEAFF
size: NA
J: TRBJ1-1
D: TRBD1
V: TRBV6-2/TRBV6-3